This TCR beta chain was documented in a study of cytomegalovirus exposure and HLA in healthy donors. The PCR had 60 Vbeta and 13 Jbeta primers. Assay used: immunoSEQ multiplex PCR; TCRdb lists only in-frame clones, some missing. This sample has about 160,000 clones, with around 77% found just once. The receptor's source is a man aged 60 to 75 in good health and CMV-seronegative. Sequencing was carried out using PBMCs.

CDR3 amino acids: CASSYTRQGPYEQYF. DNA of the CDR3: TGTGCCAGTAGCTATACGCGTCAGGGTCCCTACGAGCAGTACTTC. The chain has TRBV19 and TRBJ2-7, with D maybe TRBD1 (5 bases). Trimming left V 6 bases short and J 2 bases short, with 17 bases between. Germline-derived CDR1 and CDR2 are LNHDA and SQIVND (reference sequence). The CDR3 has 15 amino acids.